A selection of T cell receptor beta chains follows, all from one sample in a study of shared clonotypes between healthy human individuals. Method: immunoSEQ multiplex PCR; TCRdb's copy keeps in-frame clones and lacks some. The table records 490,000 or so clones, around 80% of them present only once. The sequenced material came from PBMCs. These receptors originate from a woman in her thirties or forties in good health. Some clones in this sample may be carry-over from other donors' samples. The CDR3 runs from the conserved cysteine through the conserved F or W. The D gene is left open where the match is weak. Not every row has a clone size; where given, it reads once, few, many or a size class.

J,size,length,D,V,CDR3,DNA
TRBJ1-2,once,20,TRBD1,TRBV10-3,CAISAPWGRGLQQTNYGYTF,TGTGCCATCAGTGCCCCTTGGGGCAGGGGGCTTCAACAAACTAACTATGGCTACACCTTC
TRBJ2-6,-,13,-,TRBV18,CASSPTRDKGLTF,TGTGCCAGCTCACCAACCAGGGACAAGGGCCTGACTTTC
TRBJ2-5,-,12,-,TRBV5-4,CASSSGQETQYF,TGTGCCAGCAGCTCTGGCCAAGAGACCCAGTACTTC
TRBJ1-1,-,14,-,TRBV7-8,CASSFLARDTEAFF,TGTGCCAGCAGTTTTCTGGCGCGGGACACTGAAGCTTTCTTT
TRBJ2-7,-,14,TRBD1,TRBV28,CASRRQGYSYEQYF,TGTGCCAGCAGACGACAGGGATACTCCTACGAGCAGTACTTC
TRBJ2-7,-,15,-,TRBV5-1,CASSLGTGSSYEQYF,TGCGCCAGCAGCTTGGGTACAGGCTCGTCCTACGAGCAGTACTTC
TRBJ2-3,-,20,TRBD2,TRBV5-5,CASSSTAGAWTDSSTDTQYF,TGTGCCAGCAGCTCCACAGCGGGAGCTTGGACTGATTCTAGCACAGATACGCAGTATTTT
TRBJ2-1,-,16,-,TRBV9,CASSVGAVWGYNEQFF,TGTGCCAGCAGCGTAGGGGCGGTTTGGGGTTACAATGAGCAGTTCTTC
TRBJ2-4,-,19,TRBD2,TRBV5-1,CASSPGLAGGGWTKNIQYF,TGCGCCAGCAGCCCGGGACTAGCGGGAGGTGGGTGGACCAAAAACATTCAGTACTTC
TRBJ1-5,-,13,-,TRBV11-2,CASSLGKNQPQHF,TGTGCCAGCAGCTTAGGGAAGAATCAGCCCCAGCATTTT
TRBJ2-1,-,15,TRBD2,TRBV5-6,CASSLLAGTYNEQFF,TGTGCCAGCAGCTTACTAGCGGGTACCTACAATGAGCAGTTCTTC
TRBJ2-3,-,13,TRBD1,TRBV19,CASAGTDTDTQYF,TGTGCCAGTGCCGGGACAGACACAGATACGCAGTATTTT
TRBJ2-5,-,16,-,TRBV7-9,CASSLDAVGRGETQYF,TGTGCCAGCAGCTTAGATGCAGTTGGGAGGGGGGAGACCCAGTACTTC